The 9 T cell receptor beta chains in this list originate from one sample, sequenced in a study. TCRdb re-called the RT-PCR reads through MiXCR, storing one row per CDR3 protein. The sample records 550,000 to 750,000 distinct CDR3 sequences, around 14% being singletons. The sequenced sample consisted of memory CD4+ T cells from blood. The receptors shown here come from a female donor in good health, serving as a healthy control.

V and J are TRBV5-1 and TRBJ2-1, with 11 nucleotides matching TRBD2. V gave up 0 bases and J gave up 4 bases; unmatched junction bases: 6. Per the germline V gene, CDR1 is SGHRS and CDR2 is YFSETQ. The CDR3 loop spans 17 amino acids. CDR3 in amino acids: CASSLGTSGSLYNEQFF. In DNA form, the CDR3 reads TGCGCCAGCAGCTTGGGAACTAGCGGGAGCCTGTACAATGAGCAGTTCTTC.

The chain employs TRBV7-6 and TRBJ2-3; the D gene is possibly TRBD1 (6 bases). The length of the CDR3 is 14 residues. Germline V gene sequence: CDR1 SGHVS, CDR2 FNYEAQ. V lost 5 bases and J lost 2, with 11 bases in between. CDR3 protein: CASSRDIFTDTQYF. The CDR3 nucleotides read TGTGCCAGCAGCCGGGACATATTCACAGATACGCAGTATTTT. Supplemented by reference TRBV7-6 and TRBJ2-3, the full variable domain reads GAGVSQSPRYKVTKRGQDVALRCDPISGHVSLYWYRQALGQGPEFLTYFNYEAQQDKSGLPNDRFSAERPEGSISTLTIQRTEQRDSAMYRCASSRDIFTDTQYFGPGTRLTVL.

This clonotype was counted a few times. The chain recombines TRBV28 with TRBJ2-3; D is perhaps TRBD2 (6 bases). CDR3 length equals 16 residues. Trimming removed 0 bases at V and 2 bases at J, with 12 bases between. From germline, CDR1 is MDHEN and CDR2 SYDVKM. CDR3 DNA: TGTGCCAGCAGTTTATGGGGCCGGCGGGACACAGATACGCAGTATTTT. Its translation is CASSLWGRRDTDTQYF. Drawing the rest from reference TRBV28 and TRBJ2-3, the complete variable domain is DVKVTQSSRYLVKRTGEKVFLECVQDMDHENMFWYRQDPGLGLRLIYFSYDVKMKEKGDIPEGYSVSREKKERFSLILESASTNQTSMYLCASSLWGRRDTDTQYFGPGTRLTVL.

A few counts support this clonotype. The genes are TRBV6-2 or TRBV6-3 and TRBJ2-7, with D perhaps TRBD1 (5 bases). V shed 6 bases and J shed 7 bases, with 19 bases lying between them. Germline V gives CDR1 MNHEY, CDR2 SVGEGT. The CDR3 consists of 14 residues. CDR3 sequence (DNA): TGTGCCAGCAGGGACACGTCGCCGGGTGGGGAGCAGTACTTC. Translated: CASRDTSPGGEQYF.

The sample holds a few counts of this clonotype. This chain uses TRBV5-1 with TRBJ2-7, with 9 bases fitting TRBD1. This CDR3 region has 15 residues. CDR1 and CDR2 (germline): SGHRS, YFSETQ. V lost 4 bases, J lost 2 bases, and 7 bases stayed unmatched. CDR3 DNA sequence: TGCGCCAGCAGCGGGGGACAGGGATCGGCCTACGAGCAGTACTTC. The encoded protein is CASSGGQGSAYEQYF.

The sample holds a few counts of this clonotype. J is TRBJ2-5 and V is TRBV18, with D hard to call. The CDR3 sequence is 14 residues long. Germline CDR1 KGHSH, CDR2 LQKENI. The V end was cut by 4 bases, the J end by 2 bases, with 11 bases between. The CDR3 region has the DNA TGTGCCAGCTCACGGGCAAAAGGGCAAGAGACCCAGTACTTC. Protein product: CASSRAKGQETQYF.

V usage is TRBV6-6 and J usage is TRBJ2-3; possibly TRBD2 for D (6 bases). The CDR3 is 15 amino acids. Looked up from germline, CDR1 is MNHNY and CDR2 is SVGAGI (reference sequence). Trimming took 0 bases from V and 4 from J, leaving 11 bases between them. DNA of the CDR3: TGTGCCAGCAGTTACTCTCGACTAGGCCCAGATACGCAGTATTTT. Protein sequence: CASSYSRLGPDTQYF.

The chain combines TRBV24-1 with TRBJ1-1; TRBD1 might be the D (6 bases). Looked up from germline, CDR1 is KGHDR and CDR2 is SFDVKD. The CDR3 runs 15 residues. V shed 2 bases and J shed 1 base, with 10 bases lying between them. CDR3 sequence reads: CATSDSQGRNTEAFF. The CDR3 DNA reads as TGTGCCACCAGTGATTCACAGGGACGGAACACTGAAGCTTTCTTT.

This clonotype was counted a few times. The genes are TRBV5-5 and TRBJ2-7; a weak D match, TRBD2 (5 bases). Germline CDR1 is SGHKS and CDR2 is YYEKEE (reference sequence). There are 14 residues in the CDR3. Trimming shortened V by 3 bases and J by 3 bases, and 13 bases separated the two germline ends. The CDR3: CASSWRTGDYEQYF. The CDR3 region has the DNA TGTGCCAGCAGCTGGAGGACTGGGGACTACGAGCAGTACTTC. The whole variable domain, remainder taken from reference TRBV5-5 and TRBJ2-7, is DAGVTQSPTHLIKTRGQQVTLRCSPISGHKSVSWYQQVLGQGPQFIFQYYEKEERGRGNFPDRFSARQFPNYSSELNVNALLLGDSALYLCASSWRTGDYEQYFGPGTRLTVT.